The 6 T cell receptor beta chains listed next were all sequenced from one sample in a study of blood T cell repertoires in COVID-19 (dated by TCRdb to about 2020). The library was built by means of the immunoSEQ multiplex PCR assay. TCRdb took over this immuneACCESS table, retaining in-frame rearrangements with V and J assigned. Such tables are incomplete; in checked studies, under half of the missing clones stem from an unresolved V gene, and the remainder is unexplained. The sample includes about 210,000 clones, with less than 85% observed a single time. Approximately 8% of the sample lies in the top ten. Sequenced: peripheral blood. Receptor source: a woman of 80 years or more with COVID-19, enrolled during active disease.

Here the CDR3 DNA reads TGTGCCATCAGTGAACAGGGTACAACCGGGGAGCTGTTTTTT. Amino acids: CAISEQGTTGELFF. The chain combines TRBV10-3 with TRBJ2-2; maybe TRBD1 (6 bases). Germline CDR1 is ENHRY and CDR2 is SYGVKD. Deletions cut 3 bases from V and 5 bases from J, with 10 bases between. The CDR3 runs to 14 residues.

The chain combines TRBV10-1 with TRBJ2-5; possible D gene TRBD1, 6 bases. CDR3 length: 17 amino acids. Per the germline V gene, CDR1 is WNHNN and CDR2 is SYGVQD (reference sequence). V was cut by 2 bases and J by 4 bases, with 20 bases left in between. The CDR3, as DNA: TGCGCCAGCAGTGAGGGTCTTGGGGGACACCGAGGAGAGACCCAGTACTTC. Residues: CASSEGLGGHRGETQYF.

Regarding this clone: Other DNA sequences in this sample translate to the same CDR3. This chain uses TRBV28 with TRBJ2-3; D remains ambiguous. Germline V gives CDR1 MDHEN, CDR2 SYDVKM. Trimming shortened V by 2 bases and J by 1 base, and 4 bases separated the two germline ends. This CDR3 is 13 amino acids long. The CDR3 protein is CASSLRGTDTQYF. CDR3 in DNA: TGTGCCAGCAGTTTACGGGGCACAGATACGCAGTATTTT.

The CDR3 DNA follows: TGTGCCACCAGTGTTGGGCAGGAGGTGGCCCAGTACTTC. Its translation: CATSVGQEVAQYF. This rearrangement joins TRBV24-1 to TRBJ2-5; tentatively, D is TRBD2 (5 bases). Germline V gene sequence: CDR1 KGHDR, CDR2 SFDVKD. V was clipped by 5 bases and J by 9 bases, with 15 bases between them. CDR3 length equals 13 residues.

V and J are TRBV11-2 and TRBJ1-6, with D uncertain. The CDR3 totals 15 residues. V was clipped by 0 bases and J by 8 bases, with 11 bases between them. Germline V gene sequence: CDR1 SGHAT, CDR2 FQNNGV. CDR3 coding DNA: TGTGCCAGCAGCTTAGAACCCACTCCTCATTCACCCCTCCACTTT. Translating gives CASSLEPTPHSPLHF.

V gene TRBV19 combines with J gene TRBJ1-5, with 7 positions matching TRBD1. J gave up 2 bases and V 5 bases, and 9 bases lay outside the gene matches. Germline assignment: CDR1 LNHDA and CDR2 SQIVND (reference sequence). The length of the CDR3 is 16 residues. The CDR3 region is CASSGDRAGRNQPQHF. The CDR3 bases are TGTGCCAGTAGTGGAGACAGGGCTGGTCGCAATCAGCCCCAGCATTTT.